The T cell receptor (beta chain) described here comes from a study of T cells in Graves' hyperthyroidism and ophthalmopathy. Preceding any ophthalmopathy symptoms, the blood sample dates from first hyperthyroidism diagnosis. The source material, RNA transcripts, was used to amplify TCR beta CDR3 regions. The HTBI primer set served for first-round RT-PCR of the TCR CDR3. TCRdb passed the multiplex PCR reads through MiXCR, listing each CDR3 protein once. The sample consists of about 260,000 distinct CDR3 sequences, less than 30% of them appearing once. The CDR3 consists of 14 residues. Trimming took off 0 bases at V and 4 bases at J, with 10 bases between the two ends. CDR1 SGHRS and CDR2 YFSETQ come from the germline V gene. The sample holds many counts of this clonotype. What it binds is unknown. Findings and limits, study-wide: Blood shared most expanded thyroid clonotypes above 0.001. The model made its ophthalmopathy prediction, and onset followed a median about 6.8 months later.

The sample consisted of blood. The chain has TRBV5-1 and TRBJ1-2; no reliable D call. This receptor was identified in a man in his forties or fifties with Graves' hyperthyroidism that later progressed to Graves' ophthalmopathy. The CDR3 DNA reads as TGCGCCAGCAGCTTGGGGGAAAACAGCTATGGCTACACCTTC. It yields the protein CASSLGENSYGYTF.